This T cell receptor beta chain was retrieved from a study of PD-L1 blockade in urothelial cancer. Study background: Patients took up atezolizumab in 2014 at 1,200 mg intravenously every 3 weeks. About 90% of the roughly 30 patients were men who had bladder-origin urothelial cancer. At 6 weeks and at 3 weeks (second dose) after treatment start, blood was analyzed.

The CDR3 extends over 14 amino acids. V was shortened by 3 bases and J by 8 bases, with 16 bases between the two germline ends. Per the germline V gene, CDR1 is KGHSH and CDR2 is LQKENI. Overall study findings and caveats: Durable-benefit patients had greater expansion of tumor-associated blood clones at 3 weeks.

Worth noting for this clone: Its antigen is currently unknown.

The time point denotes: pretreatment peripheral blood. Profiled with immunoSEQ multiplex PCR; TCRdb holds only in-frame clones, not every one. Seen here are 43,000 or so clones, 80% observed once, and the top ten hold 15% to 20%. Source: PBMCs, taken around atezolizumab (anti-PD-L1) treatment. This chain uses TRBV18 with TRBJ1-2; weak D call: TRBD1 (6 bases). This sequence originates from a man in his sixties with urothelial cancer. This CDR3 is CASSPPWTAQGYTF. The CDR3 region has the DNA TGTGCCAGCTCACCGCCTTGGACAGCTCAAGGCTACACCTTC.